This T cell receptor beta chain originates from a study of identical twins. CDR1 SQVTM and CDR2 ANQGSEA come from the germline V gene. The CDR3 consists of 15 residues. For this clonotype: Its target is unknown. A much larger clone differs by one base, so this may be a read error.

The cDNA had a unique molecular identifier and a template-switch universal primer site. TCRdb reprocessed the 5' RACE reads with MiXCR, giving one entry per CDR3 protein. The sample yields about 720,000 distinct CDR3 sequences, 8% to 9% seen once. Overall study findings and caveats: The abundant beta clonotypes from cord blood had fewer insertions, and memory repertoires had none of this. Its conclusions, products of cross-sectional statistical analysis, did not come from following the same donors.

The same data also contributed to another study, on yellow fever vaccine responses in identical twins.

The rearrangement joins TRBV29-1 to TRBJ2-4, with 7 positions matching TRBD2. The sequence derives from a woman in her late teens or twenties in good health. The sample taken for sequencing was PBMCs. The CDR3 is CGVQRAGSAPSIQYF. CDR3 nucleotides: TGCGGCGTCCAACGAGCGGGGTCAGCCCCGAGCATTCAGTACTTC.